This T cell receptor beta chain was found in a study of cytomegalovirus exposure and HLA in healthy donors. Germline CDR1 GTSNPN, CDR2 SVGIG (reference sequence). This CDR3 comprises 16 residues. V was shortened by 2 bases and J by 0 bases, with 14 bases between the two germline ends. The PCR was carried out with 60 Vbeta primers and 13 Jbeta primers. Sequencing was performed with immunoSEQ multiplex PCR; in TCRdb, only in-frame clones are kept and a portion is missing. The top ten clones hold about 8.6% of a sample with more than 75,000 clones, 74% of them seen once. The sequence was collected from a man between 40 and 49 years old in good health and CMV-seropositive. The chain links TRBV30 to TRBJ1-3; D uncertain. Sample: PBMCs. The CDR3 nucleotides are TGTGCCTGGAGTACCCCCGCGGGGTTCTCTGGAAACACCATATATTTT. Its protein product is CAWSTPAGFSGNTIYF. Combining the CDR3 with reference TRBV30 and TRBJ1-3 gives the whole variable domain SQTIHQWPATLVQPVGSPLSLECTVEGTSNPNLYWYRQAAGRGLQLLFYSVGIGQISSEVPQNLSASRPQDRQFILSSKKLLLSDSGFYLCAWSTPAGFSGNTIYFGEGSWLTVV.